This section outlines one T cell receptor beta chain sequence together with its context. Its antigen is not identified. The data are from a study of cytomegalovirus exposure and HLA in healthy donors. Use of 60 Vbeta and 13 Jbeta primers characterized the PCR. Per the original data handling: Unique TCR beta chains totaled around 86 million in a later count, with around 11 million of them shared. Assay used: immunoSEQ multiplex PCR; TCRdb lists only in-frame clones, some missing. Clone size and V and J calls were adopted from that table, with D and trimming inferred from the DNA. The table records roughly 130,000 clones, around four fifths of them present only once. Between the trimmed V and J ends, which lost 0 bases and 2 bases, there was a span of 5 bases. Germline CDR1 reads MNHNS; CDR2 reads SASEGT. This CDR3 is 13 amino acids long. Study-wide results and limits: In most subjects, TCR beta sequences reportedly gave accurate predictions of HLA-A and HLA-B alleles. CMV serostatus alone was available as immune exposure information. Analyzed later, most CMV-associated TCR beta chains appeared HLA-restricted.

Material: PBMCs. This chain joins TRBV6-1 and TRBJ2-7; D remains unclear. This sequence was found in a middle-aged woman in good health and CMV-seropositive. CDR3 nucleotides: TGTGCCAGCAGTGAAGCCCGAGCCTACGAGCAGTACTTC. Translation: CASSEARAYEQYF.